One T cell receptor (beta chain) is described in this entry. This sample is part of a study of blood T cell repertoires in COVID-19. The overall study: There were acute and convalescent COVID-19 samples, and they came from the United States, Italy and Spain. From T cells, B-cell-depleted T cells, or PBMCs came the material, which was cDNA or gDNA.

In the original workflow: Quantification of nucleated cells was approximated via reference gene primer amplification. Assay used: immunoSEQ multiplex PCR; TCRdb lists only in-frame clones, some missing. V, J and clone size derive from that table, while D and trimming were established from the DNA sequence. Here the sample spans some 320,000 clones, over 75% being singletons. V was cut by 5 bases and J by 6 bases, with 9 bases left in between. Germline lookup yields CDR1 KGHDR and CDR2 SFDVKD. The CDR3 length is 13 residues. The sequence was collected from a human donor in a cohort sampled during active COVID-19. The chain has TRBV24-1 and TRBJ2-2; D possibly corresponds to TRBD1 (5 bases). The sequenced sample consisted of peripheral blood. CDR3 in DNA: TGTGCCACCAGTGCGCAGGGTGCCGGGGAGCTGTTTTTT. Translation: CATSAQGAGELFF.